The 28 T cell receptor beta chains given below trace back to one sample, sequenced in a study of blood T cell repertoires in COVID-19. Clones were read by immunoSEQ multiplex PCR, and TCRdb kept only the in-frame ones, dropping some. Of 380,000 or so clones listed, 88% are singletons. Sequencing input: PBMCs or T cells enriched from blood (not recorded which). These receptors originate from a woman aged 25 to 39 with acute COVID-19.

The chain uses TRBV19 and TRBJ2-7; TRBD1 agrees at 9 bases. From germline, CDR1 is LNHDA and CDR2 SQIVND (reference sequence). The junction had 7 bases not matched to a gene; V was cut back by 3 bases and J by 4 bases. The CDR3 runs to 15 residues. The CDR3 DNA is TGTGCCAGTAGTATTAAGGGACAGGGCCAGTACGAGCAGTACTTC. It codes for CASSIKGQGQYEQYF.

The genes are TRBV7-3 and TRBJ2-3; D is perhaps TRBD2 (5 bases). The CDR3 totals 15 residues. Germline V gene lookup returns CDR1 SGHTA and CDR2 FQGTGA. Trimming left V 0 bases short and J 2 bases short, with 9 bases between. This CDR3 reads CASSLTGVPTDTQYF. The CDR3 DNA follows: TGTGCCAGCAGCTTAACCGGGGTCCCCACAGATACGCAGTATTTT.

This rearrangement joins TRBV15 to TRBJ1-3; 8 bases are a match to TRBD1. The germline gives CDR1 LNHNV, CDR2 YYDKDF (reference sequence). This CDR3 contains 16 residues. The trim removed 0 bases at V and 7 bases at J, leaving 8 bases unmatched. CDR3 amino acids: CATSRDRTGPENTIYF. DNA for the CDR3: TGTGCCACCAGCAGAGATAGGACAGGGCCTGAGAACACCATATATTTT.

This chain links TRBV7-3 with TRBJ2-7; possible D gene TRBD2, 6 bases. The CDR3 runs 15 residues. Germline CDR1 SGHTA, CDR2 FQGTGA. Trimming left V 5 bases short and J 2 bases short, with 16 bases between. CDR3 bases: TGTGCCAGCAGCCCAGGCGGGGACGGCACCTACGAGCAGTACTTC. The encoded protein is CASSPGGDGTYEQYF.

The chain employs TRBV7-9 and TRBJ2-1; 13 nucleotides match TRBD2. Germline CDR1 SEHNR, CDR2 FQNEAQ (reference sequence). Germline trimming cut 5 bases from V and 10 bases from J; bases unmatched to any gene: 8. This CDR3 is built from 15 residues. CDR3: CASSAMTSGGPEQFF. DNA for the CDR3: TGTGCCAGCAGCGCCATGACTAGCGGGGGGCCGGAGCAGTTCTTC.

This clone was detected only once. The sample has other DNA sequences that encode this CDR3 too. This CDR3 is CATSDSGQGGEKLFF. CDR3 nucleotide sequence: TGTGCCACCAGTGACTCGGGACAGGGCGGCGAAAAACTGTTTTTT. The chain employs TRBV24-1 and TRBJ1-4, with 9 bases lining up with TRBD1. This CDR3 has 15 amino acids. Germline trimming cut 4 bases from V and 8 bases from J; bases unmatched to any gene: 7. Germline V gives CDR1 KGHDR, CDR2 SFDVKD.

V is TRBV27 and J is TRBJ1-2, with 7 nucleotides matching TRBD1. Trimming at V came to 5 bases and at J to 8 bases, leaving 11 bases not matched to a gene. Germline assignment: CDR1 MNHEY and CDR2 SMNVEV (reference sequence). This CDR3 is 14 amino acids long. CDR3 amino acids: CASSPPDRASGYTF. CDR3 nucleotides: TGTGCCAGCAGTCCCCCCGACAGGGCATCCGGCTACACCTTC.

V is TRBV18 and J is TRBJ1-1, with 8 nucleotides matching TRBD1. The germline gives CDR1 KGHSH, CDR2 LQKENI. Trimming at V came to 1 base and at J to 4 bases, leaving 8 bases not matched to a gene. This CDR3 contains 16 residues. The CDR3 is CASSPRGQGGSTEAFF. CDR3 nucleotides: TGTGCCAGCTCACCACGCGGACAGGGCGGGAGCACTGAAGCTTTCTTT.

The chain couples TRBV3-1 (or the pseudogene TRBV3-2) to TRBJ2-2; the D gene is possibly TRBD2 (7 bases). CDR1 and CDR2 from the germline V gene are LGHDT and YNNKEL (reference sequence). V was clipped by 0 bases and J by 5 bases, with 16 bases between them. This CDR3 is built from 17 residues. Here the CDR3 reads CASSQDAGAGPTGELFF. The DNA of the CDR3 is TGTGCCAGCAGCCAAGACGCGGGGGCGGGCCCAACCGGGGAGCTGTTTTTT.

The table lists this clone with a count of one. The rearrangement uses TRBV15 and TRBJ1-4, with D maybe TRBD1 (6 bases). V was cut by 8 bases and J by 2 bases, with 15 bases left in between. Germline assignment: CDR1 LNHNV and CDR2 YYDKDF (reference sequence). The CDR3 runs to 15 residues. The CDR3 reads CATQRGGVTNEKLFF. The CDR3 bases are TGTGCCACCCAAAGGGGGGGGGTGACTAATGAAAAACTGTTTTTT.

The CDR3 sequence: CASSQDPFNGYTQYF. The CDR3 coding sequence is TGCGCCAGCAGCCAAGACCCCTTCAACGGGTATACGCAGTATTTT. This chain connects TRBV4-1 to TRBJ2-3; D not resolved. CDR3 length: 15 residues. Germline-derived CDR1 and CDR2 are MGHRA and YSYEKL. V lost 0 bases, J lost 7 bases, and 14 bases lay in between.

Remarks on this clone: The sample holds other DNA sequences that translate to the same CDR3. This chain links TRBV21-1 with TRBJ1-1. TRBV21-1 is a documented pseudogene. The CDR3 has 13 amino acids. The CDR3 DNA reads as TGTGCCAGCAGCAAAGCGAGGAACACTGAAGCTTTCTTT. It yields the protein CASSKARNTEAFF.

This CDR3 reads CASSQGGRIPSTDTQYF. CDR3 DNA sequence: TGCGCCAGCAGCCAAGGGGGGCGGATTCCTAGCACAGATACGCAGTATTTT. The J gene is TRBJ2-3, the V gene TRBV4-1, with a weak D call TRBD1 (6 bases). V was pared by 1 base and J by 0 bases, with 14 bases between. The germline CDR1 and CDR2 sequences are MGHRA and YSYEKL. The CDR3 has 17 amino acids.

The rearrangement joins TRBV5-1 to TRBJ2-2; 10 nucleotides line up with TRBD1. V lost 1 base, J lost 5 bases, and 5 bases stayed unmatched. The germline CDR1 and CDR2 sequences are SGHRS and YFSETQ. This CDR3 has 16 amino acids. The CDR3 DNA sequence: TGCGCCAGCAGCTTGCTGGGACAGGGGATGACCGGGGAGCTGTTTTTT. This codes for CASSLLGQGMTGELFF.

As regards this clone: A read error may produce the germline difference seen at one junction end. V and J are TRBV2 and TRBJ2-7, with 7 bases aligning to TRBD2. Germline V gives CDR1 SNHLY, CDR2 FYNNEI. This CDR3 region has 12 residues. Here the CDR3 reads CASSERSTSSGF. In DNA form, the CDR3 reads TGTGCCAGCAGTGAAAGGTCGACGTCTAGCGGCTTC.

The CDR3 region is CASSQDLSRGGARDEQFF. Written as DNA, the CDR3 is TGTGCCAGCAGCCAAGATCTGTCGCGGGGGGGCGCTCGGGATGAGCAGTTCTTC. This chain connects TRBV4-2 to TRBJ2-1; 9 nucleotides agree with TRBD2. Per germline, CDR1 LGHNA and CDR2 YNFKEQ. The CDR3 runs 18 residues. With 0 bases clipped from V and 8 bases from J, the junction kept 14 bases outside the gene matches.

The J gene is TRBJ1-1, the V gene TRBV19; D perhaps matches TRBD1 (6 bases). The CDR3 extends over 13 amino acids. Trimming cost V 6 bases and J 9 bases, with 17 bases left between them. Germline assignment: CDR1 LNHDA and CDR2 SQIVND (reference sequence). CDR3 residues: CASRTGGMGKAFF. CDR3 in DNA: TGTGCCAGTAGGACGGGGGGCATGGGAAAAGCTTTCTTT.

The sample holds a few counts of this clone. The rearrangement uses TRBV4-1 and TRBJ1-6; weak D call: TRBD1 (5 bases). The germline V gene encodes CDR1 MGHRA and CDR2 YSYEKL. The CDR3 is made up of 14 amino acids. The V end was cut by 3 bases, the J end by 10 bases, with 13 bases between. The CDR3 reads CASSQGTFRSPLHF. The CDR3 nucleotides read TGCGCCAGCAGCCAGGGGACTTTTCGGTCACCCCTCCACTTT.

The chain has TRBV27 and TRBJ1-6, with D maybe TRBD1 (6 bases). Germline CDR1 is MNHEY and CDR2 is SMNVEV (reference sequence). V was clipped by 6 bases and J by 0 bases, with 6 bases between them. The CDR3 is made up of 14 amino acids. CDR3 DNA sequence: TGTGCCAGCAGACAGGGCTCCTATAATTCACCCCTCCACTTT. Protein sequence: CASRQGSYNSPLHF.

V gene TRBV29-1 combines with J gene TRBJ1-2, with 7 bases fitting TRBD1. This CDR3 is 15 amino acids long. Germline-derived CDR1 and CDR2 are SQVTM and ANQGSEA. V dropped 2 bases and J dropped 1; count of bases not matched to a gene: 7. The DNA of the CDR3 is TGCAGCGTTGAATCCCACAGGGGACTTAACTATGGCTACACCTTC. This codes for CSVESHRGLNYGYTF.

The CDR3 is CASSNRTGLALGYTF. DNA of the CDR3: TGTGCCAGCAGTAATCGGACAGGGCTGGCTCTCGGCTACACCTTC. The rearrangement uses TRBV28 and TRBJ1-2, with TRBD1 matching over 8 bases. Trimming removed 5 bases from V and 8 bases from J; junction bases left unmatched: 13. Germline V lookup: CDR1 MDHEN, CDR2 SYDVKM. The CDR3 is made up of 15 amino acids.

J is TRBJ2-2 and V is TRBV19; a weak D match, TRBD2 (6 bases). V was cut by 3 bases and J by 15 bases, with 17 bases left in between. This CDR3 has 13 residues. Germline CDR1 and CDR2: LNHDA and SQIVND (reference sequence). As DNA, the CDR3 is TGTGCCAGTAGTATTTTCTCGGGGGAGTGGTTGTTTTTT. Translation: CASSIFSGEWLFF.

This sequence joins TRBV12-3 or TRBV12-4 and TRBJ2-7, with a weak D call TRBD2 (6 bases). The CDR3 covers 13 residues. The V end was cut by 3 bases, the J end by 7 bases, with 13 bases between. The CDR3 protein is CASSLGIAGEQYF. CDR3 in DNA: TGTGCCAGCAGTTTGGGGATCGCGGGAGAGCAGTACTTC.

This chain links TRBV5-1 with TRBJ1-2; 9 bases fit TRBD1. Germline CDR1 is SGHRS and CDR2 is YFSETQ. CDR3 length: 18 residues. Trimming cost V 0 bases and J 4 bases; bases outside gene matches: 13. The CDR3, as DNA: TGCGCCAGCAGCTTGGAGGGGACAGGGTCCTCCTTTAGCTATGGCTACACCTTC. This translates into CASSLEGTGSSFSYGYTF.

This clone was observed a handful of times. The chain couples TRBV9 to TRBJ2-3, with D tentatively TRBD1 (6 bases). The CDR3 runs to 14 residues. Germline V gene sequence: CDR1 SGDLS, CDR2 YYNGEE. With 4 bases removed from V and 8 bases from J, the gap between germline ends came to 17 bases. The CDR3 DNA follows: TGTGCCAGCAGCCGACAAGGGGGATATAGTACGCAGTATTTT. Translating it yields CASSRQGGYSTQYF.

In its sample, this clone was seen a few times. This CDR3 is also generated by other DNA sequences in the sample. The chain has TRBV9 and TRBJ1-3, with 7 bases lining up with TRBD1. CDR1 and CDR2 (germline): SGDLS, YYNGEE. The V segment lost 3 bases and the J segment 7 bases; nucleotides outside the gene matches: 7. The CDR3 is made up of 14 amino acids. CDR3 sequence: CASSEGIQGNTIYF. The CDR3 DNA sequence: TGTGCCAGCAGCGAGGGGATACAGGGGAACACCATATATTTT.

The chain uses TRBV5-1 and TRBJ1-1; D unresolved. Germline V lookup: CDR1 SGHRS, CDR2 YFSETQ. The CDR3 loop spans 15 amino acids. V was clipped by 2 bases and J by 1 base, with 12 bases between them. The CDR3 here is CASSFLAGSNTEAFF. The CDR3 DNA follows: TGCGCCAGCAGCTTTTTGGCGGGATCGAACACTGAAGCTTTCTTT.

In this sample, this clone turned up a few times. The chain has TRBV5-1 and TRBJ1-3; possibly TRBD1 for D (6 bases). The CDR3 spans 15 residues. V lost 4 bases and J lost 1, with 12 bases in between. The germline V gene encodes CDR1 SGHRS and CDR2 YFSETQ. The CDR3: CASSRGTESGNTIYF. The CDR3, as DNA: TGCGCCAGCAGCAGGGGGACGGAGTCTGGAAACACCATATATTTT.